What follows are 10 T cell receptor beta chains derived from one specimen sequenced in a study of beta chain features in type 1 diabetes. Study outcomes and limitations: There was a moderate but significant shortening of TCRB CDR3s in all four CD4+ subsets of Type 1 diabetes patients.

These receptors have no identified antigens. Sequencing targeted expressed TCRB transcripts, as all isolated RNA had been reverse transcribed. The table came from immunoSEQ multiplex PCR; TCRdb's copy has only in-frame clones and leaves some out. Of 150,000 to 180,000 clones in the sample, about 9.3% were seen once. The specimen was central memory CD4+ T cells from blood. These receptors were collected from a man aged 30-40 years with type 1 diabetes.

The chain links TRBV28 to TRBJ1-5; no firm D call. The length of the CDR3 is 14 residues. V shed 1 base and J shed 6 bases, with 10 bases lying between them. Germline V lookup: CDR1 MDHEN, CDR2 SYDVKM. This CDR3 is CASSLFGLGQPQHF. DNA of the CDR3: TGTGCCAGCAGTTTATTCGGGTTGGGTCAGCCCCAGCATTTT.

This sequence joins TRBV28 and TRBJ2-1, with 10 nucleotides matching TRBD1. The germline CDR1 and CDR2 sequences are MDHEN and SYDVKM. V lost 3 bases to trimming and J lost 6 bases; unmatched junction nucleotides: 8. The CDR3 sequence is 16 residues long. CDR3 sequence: CASSFMDRGGVNEQFF. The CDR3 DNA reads TGTGCCAGCAGTTTCATGGACAGGGGGGGGGTCAATGAGCAGTTCTTC.

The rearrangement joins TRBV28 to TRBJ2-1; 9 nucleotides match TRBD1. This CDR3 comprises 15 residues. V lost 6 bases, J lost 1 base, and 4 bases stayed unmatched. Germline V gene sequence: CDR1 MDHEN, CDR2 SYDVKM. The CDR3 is CASRTGTGSYNEQFF. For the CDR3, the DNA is TGTGCCAGCAGAACCGGGACAGGGTCCTACAATGAGCAGTTCTTC.

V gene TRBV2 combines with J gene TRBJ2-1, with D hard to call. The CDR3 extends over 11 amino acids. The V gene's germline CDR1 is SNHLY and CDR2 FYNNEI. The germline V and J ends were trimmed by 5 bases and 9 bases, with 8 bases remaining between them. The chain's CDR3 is CASSPVIEQFF. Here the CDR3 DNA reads TGTGCCAGCAGTCCAGTTATTGAGCAGTTCTTC.

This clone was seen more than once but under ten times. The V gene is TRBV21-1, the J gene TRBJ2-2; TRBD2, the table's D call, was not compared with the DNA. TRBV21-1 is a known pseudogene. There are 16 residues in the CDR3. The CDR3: CASSKSGTAPPGELFF. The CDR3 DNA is TGTGCCAGCAGCAAATCCGGGACTGCACCCCCCGGGGAGCTGTTTTTT.

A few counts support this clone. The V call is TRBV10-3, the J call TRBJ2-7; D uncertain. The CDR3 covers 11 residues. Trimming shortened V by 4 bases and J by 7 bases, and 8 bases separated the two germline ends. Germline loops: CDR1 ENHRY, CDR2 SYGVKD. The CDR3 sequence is CAISGFGEQYF. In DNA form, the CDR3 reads TGTGCCATCAGTGGGTTCGGTGAGCAGTACTTC.

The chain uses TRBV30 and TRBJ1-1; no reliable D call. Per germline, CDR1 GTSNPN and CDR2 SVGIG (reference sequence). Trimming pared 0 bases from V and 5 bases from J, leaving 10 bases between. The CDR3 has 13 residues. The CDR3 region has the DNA TGTGCCTGGAGTGTCAAAATCGAGACTGAAGCTTTCTTT. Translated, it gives CAWSVKIETEAFF.

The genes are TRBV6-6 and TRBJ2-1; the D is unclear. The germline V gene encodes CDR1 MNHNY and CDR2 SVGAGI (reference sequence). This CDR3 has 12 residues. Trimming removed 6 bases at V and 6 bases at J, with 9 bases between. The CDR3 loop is CASRPSSNEQFF. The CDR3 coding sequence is TGTGCCAGCAGGCCCTCTAGCAATGAGCAGTTCTTC.

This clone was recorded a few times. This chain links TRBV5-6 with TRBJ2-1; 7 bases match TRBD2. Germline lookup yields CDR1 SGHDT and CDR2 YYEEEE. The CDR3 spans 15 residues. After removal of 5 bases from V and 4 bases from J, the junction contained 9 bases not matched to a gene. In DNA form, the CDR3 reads TGTGCCAGCAGATGGAAGCTAGCGGCTTACAATGAGCAGTTCTTC. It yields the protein CASRWKLAAYNEQFF. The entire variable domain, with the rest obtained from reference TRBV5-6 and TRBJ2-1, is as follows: DAGVTQSPTHLIKTRGQQVTLRCSPKSGHDTVSWYQQALGQGPQFIFQYYEEEERQRGNFPDRFSGHQFPNYSSELNVNALLLGDSALYLCASRWKLAAYNEQFFGPGTRLTVL.

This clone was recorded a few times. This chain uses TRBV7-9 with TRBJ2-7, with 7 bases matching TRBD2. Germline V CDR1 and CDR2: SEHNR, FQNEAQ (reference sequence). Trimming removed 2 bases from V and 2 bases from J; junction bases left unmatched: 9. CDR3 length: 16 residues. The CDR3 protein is CASSLTMAGDPYEQYF. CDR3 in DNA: TGTGCCAGCAGCTTAACAATGGCGGGAGACCCCTACGAGCAGTACTTC.